A single sample is the source of the 11 T cell receptor beta chains below, sequenced in a study of blood T cells in healthy people across ages. It was with a sample-barcoded 5' primer and a J-beta primer mix that a second PCR of roughly 7 to 12 cycles was run. TCRdb called the 5' RACE reads again in MiXCR, with one record for every CDR3 protein. The sample carries hundreds of thousands of distinct CDR3 sequences, about 36% recorded once. Sequencing input: blood. These receptors were obtained from a man aged 18 to 30 in good health.

This clonotype was seen only a few times. The chain carries TRBV20-1 and TRBJ1-1; D is perhaps TRBD1 (5 bases). This CDR3 comprises 13 residues. V gave up 1 base and J gave up 4 bases, with 10 bases separating them. Looked up from germline, CDR1 is DFQATT and CDR2 is SNEGSKA (reference sequence). The CDR3 bases are TGCAGTGCTAGAGCGCTGGGGGGCACTGAAGCTTTCTTT. Translating it yields CSARALGGTEAFF.

The chain has TRBV12-3 or TRBV12-4 and TRBJ1-1; D is uncertain. V gave up 7 bases and J gave up 1 base, with 10 bases separating them. This CDR3 is built from 13 residues. CDR3 DNA: TGTGCCAGCACCCTAAAACCGAACACTGAAGCTTTCTTT. Translating it yields CASTLKPNTEAFF.

The chain has TRBV7-3 and TRBJ2-1, with D possibly being TRBD1 (6 bases). With 8 bases removed from V and 8 bases from J, the gap between germline ends came to 10 bases. The germline CDR1 and CDR2 sequences are SGHTA and FQGTGA. The CDR3 is made up of 11 amino acids. CDR3 protein: CASQGSDEQFF. CDR3 DNA: TGTGCCAGCCAGGGGTCCGATGAGCAGTTCTTC. Looking up the rest from reference TRBV7-3 and TRBJ2-1 gives the full variable domain: GAGVSQTPSNKVTEKGKYVELRCDPISGHTALYWYRQSLGQGPEFLIYFQGTGAADDSGLPNDRFFAVRPEGSVSTLKIQRTERGDSAVYLCASQGSDEQFFGPGTRLTVL.

J is TRBJ2-5 and V is TRBV11-1; D possibly corresponds to TRBD2 (7 bases). The better agreement between TRBJ2-7 and the DNA end casts doubt on the J call. The CDR3 is 14 amino acids. Germline-derived CDR1 and CDR2 are SGHAT and FQDESV (reference sequence). CDR3 DNA sequence: TGTGCCAGCAGCCTGCGGGGGCACCAATACGAGCAGTACTTC. This translates into CASSLRGHQYEQYF.

This chain links TRBV5-5 with TRBJ2-1; the D gene is possibly TRBD2 (5 bases). V was trimmed by 0 bases and J by 15 bases, leaving 22 bases between them. The CDR3 has 15 residues. Germline assignment: CDR1 SGHKS and CDR2 YYEKEE (reference sequence). CDR3 loop: CASSLAGFGVTNLFF. DNA of the CDR3: TGTGCCAGCAGCTTGGCGGGCTTCGGGGTCACCAACCTGTTCTTC.

The genes are TRBV5-1 and TRBJ2-1, with 12 positions matching TRBD2. This CDR3 comprises 17 residues. The V gene end was trimmed by 4 bases and the J gene end by 13 bases; junction bases not matched to a gene: 18. Germline V gene data show CDR1 as SGHRS and CDR2 as YFSETQ. The CDR3 spells CASSPRTSGALRETQFF. The CDR3 bases are TGCGCCAGCAGCCCCAGGACTAGCGGGGCACTCCGGGAGACCCAGTTCTTC.

V usage is TRBV5-1 and J usage is TRBJ1-5; D gene uncertain. This CDR3 is 12 amino acids long. The germline V and J ends were trimmed by 7 bases and 1 base, with 6 bases remaining between them. CDR1 and CDR2 from the germline V gene are SGHRS and YFSETQ. CDR3 protein: CASWWSNQPQHF. CDR3 coding DNA: TGCGCCAGCTGGTGGAGCAATCAGCCCCAGCATTTT.

Details on this clonotype: A read error may produce the germline difference seen at one junction end. The chain recombines TRBV5-1 with TRBJ2-1; possibly TRBD1 for D (5 bases). The germline V gene encodes CDR1 SGHRS and CDR2 YFSETQ. The CDR3 covers 12 residues. The CDR3 coding sequence is TGCGCCGGCAGCTTGGGGCACAATGAGCAGTTCTTC. Its protein product is CAGSLGHNEQFF.

Only a few counts were recorded for this clonotype. This rearrangement joins TRBV5-1 to TRBJ1-1; 8 nucleotides match TRBD1. This CDR3 has 15 residues. Per germline, CDR1 SGHRS and CDR2 YFSETQ. V was pared by 0 bases and J by 1 base, with 2 bases of the junction left unmatched. The CDR3 DNA sequence: TGCGCCAGCAGCTTGGGGGGACAGGAGAACACTGAAGCTTTCTTT. Translating gives CASSLGGQENTEAFF. The entire variable domain, with the rest obtained from reference TRBV5-1 and TRBJ1-1, is as follows: KAGVTQTPRYLIKTRGQQVTLSCSPISGHRSVSWYQQTPGQGLQFLFEYFSETQRNKGNFPGRFSGRQFSNSRSEMNVSTLELGDSALYLCASSLGGQENTEAFFGQGTRLTVV.

This rearrangement joins TRBV4-2 to TRBJ2-5; no firm D call. The DNA matches TRBJ2-7 better at its end, which makes the J call doubtful. The germline V gene has CDR1 LGHNA and CDR2 YNFKEQ. CDR3 size: 14 residues. CDR3 nucleotide sequence: TGTGCCAGCAGCCGAGTTCCAGGCTCCTACGAGCAGTACTTC. This gives the protein CASSRVPGSYEQYF.

This clonotype has only a few counts. A clone one base away is much larger, so this may be a read error. V is TRBV5-1 and J is TRBJ2-5; no clear D. CDR3 size: 13 residues. The germline V gene has CDR1 SGHRS and CDR2 YFSETQ. With 4 bases removed from V and 5 bases from J, the gap between germline ends came to 12 bases. CDR3 DNA sequence: TGCGCCAGCAGCGTGGTGATGACGGAGACCCAGTACTTC. Amino acids: CASSVVMTETQYF.